A selection of T cell receptor beta chains follows, all from one sample in a study of T cell responses to AZD1222 COVID-19 vaccine. Clones were sequenced by immunoSEQ multiplex PCR, and TCRdb holds only the in-frame ones, with some missing. Of more than 140,000 clones in the sample, more than 75% were seen once. The specimen comprised peripheral blood, sampled on day 0 of AZD1222 vaccination. All receptors derive from an adult in good health. Each CDR3 is given with its conserved first and last residue. The order of the fields is J gene, D gene, V gene, clone size, CDR3 DNA, CDR3 protein. D genes are given only for firm matches. The listing skips clone size in some rows; elsewhere it reads once, few, many or a size class.

j_gene: TRBJ2-5
d_gene: TRBD2
v_gene: TRBV9
abundance: few
CDR3nt: TGTGCCAGCAGCGTAGGAGCAGCGGGAGGGCCGATCCAAGAGACCCAGTACTTC
CDR3aa: CASSVGAAGGPIQETQYF

j_gene: TRBJ1-1
d_gene: -
v_gene: TRBV18
abundance: -
CDR3nt: TGTGCCAGCTCACCACCGTCCAGACCCACCACTGAAGCTTTCTTT
CDR3aa: CASSPPSRPTTEAFF

j_gene: TRBJ2-3
d_gene: -
v_gene: TRBV9
abundance: -
CDR3nt: TGTGCCAGCAACTCCGAGGTGGGAGGACTCACAGATACGCAGTATTTT
CDR3aa: CASNSEVGGLTDTQYF

j_gene: TRBJ1-4
d_gene: TRBD1
v_gene: TRBV9
abundance: -
CDR3nt: TGTGCCAGCAGCGCGGACCCAGGGGGCGGTGAAAAACTGTTTTTT
CDR3aa: CASSADPGGGEKLFF

j_gene: TRBJ2-1
d_gene: -
v_gene: TRBV11-2
abundance: -
CDR3nt: TGTGCCAGCAGCTTAGAGTATATGGGTCCCTACAATGAGCAGTTCTTC
CDR3aa: CASSLEYMGPYNEQFF

j_gene: TRBJ1-4
d_gene: TRBD1
v_gene: TRBV18
abundance: -
CDR3nt: TGTGCCAGCTCACCACGGGACAGAGAGGGAGAAAAACTGTTTTTT
CDR3aa: CASSPRDREGEKLFF

j_gene: TRBJ1-5
d_gene: -
v_gene: TRBV28
abundance: -
CDR3nt: TGTGCCAGCAGACGGGGTGGGGGTAGCAATCAGCCCCAGCATTTT
CDR3aa: CASRRGGGSNQPQHF

j_gene: TRBJ1-5
d_gene: TRBD1
v_gene: TRBV19
abundance: -
CDR3nt: TGTGCCAGTAGTATCGGACAGGCTAGCAATCAGCCCCAGCATTTT
CDR3aa: CASSIGQASNQPQHF

j_gene: TRBJ2-3
d_gene: TRBD2
v_gene: TRBV10-3
abundance: -
CDR3nt: TGTGCCATCAACCGGGGAGGGGTGGGGGCAGATACGCAGTATTTT
CDR3aa: CAINRGGVGADTQYF

j_gene: TRBJ2-7
d_gene: TRBD2
v_gene: TRBV6-5
abundance: -
CDR3nt: TGTGCCATCCCACAAAGCGGGAGGGCACCCTACGAGCAGTACTTC
CDR3aa: CAIPQSGRAPYEQYF

j_gene: TRBJ1-6
d_gene: TRBD1
v_gene: TRBV10-2
abundance: -
CDR3nt: TGCGCCAGCTCGACAGGGGCGGGTTCACCCCTCCACTTT
CDR3aa: CASSTGAGSPLHF

j_gene: TRBJ1-3
d_gene: -
v_gene: TRBV6-5
abundance: -
CDR3nt: TGTGCCAGCAGTTATCGGCCGGGCGCTGGAAACACCATATATTTT
CDR3aa: CASSYRPGAGNTIYF

j_gene: TRBJ1-4
d_gene: -
v_gene: TRBV19
abundance: -
CDR3nt: TGTGCCAGTAGTTCGGGGACGGAGAATGAAAAACTGTTTTTT
CDR3aa: CASSSGTENEKLFF

j_gene: TRBJ2-1
d_gene: TRBD2
v_gene: TRBV19
abundance: -
CDR3nt: TGTGCCAGTAGTATCGGGCTAGCGGGGCCATACAATGAGCAGTTCTTC
CDR3aa: CASSIGLAGPYNEQFF

j_gene: TRBJ2-3
d_gene: TRBD2
v_gene: TRBV24-1
abundance: -
CDR3nt: TGTGCCACCAGTGAGGGCGGGACTAGCGGACCTAGGAGGGCAGATACGCAGTATTTT
CDR3aa: CATSEGGTSGPRRADTQYF

j_gene: TRBJ1-5
d_gene: TRBD1
v_gene: TRBV30
abundance: -
CDR3nt: TGTGCCTGGAGTCCCCCAGGGGGGGATCAGCCCCAGCATTTT
CDR3aa: CAWSPPGGDQPQHF

j_gene: TRBJ2-7
d_gene: -
v_gene: TRBV9
abundance: -
CDR3nt: TGTGCCAGCAGCGTTTCGTCGAGGGATAGCTCCTACGAGCAGTACTTC
CDR3aa: CASSVSSRDSSYEQYF

j_gene: TRBJ1-1
d_gene: TRBD1
v_gene: TRBV4-1
abundance: -
CDR3nt: TGCGCCAGCAGCCACCTAACAGGGGGCACTGAAGCTTTCTTT
CDR3aa: CASSHLTGGTEAFF

j_gene: TRBJ2-1
d_gene: TRBD2
v_gene: TRBV5-1
abundance: -
CDR3nt: TGCGCCAGCAGCGAGACTAGCGGCTCCTACAATGAGCAGTTCTTC
CDR3aa: CASSETSGSYNEQFF

j_gene: TRBJ2-3
d_gene: -
v_gene: TRBV4-1
abundance: -
CDR3nt: TGCGCCAGCAGCCGTCGACAGTCCGCTAGCACAGATACGCAGTATTTT
CDR3aa: CASSRRQSASTDTQYF

j_gene: TRBJ1-5
d_gene: -
v_gene: TRBV28
abundance: once
CDR3nt: TGTGCCAGCAGTTTTATTGGACAGACAAATCAGCCCCAGCATTTT
CDR3aa: CASSFIGQTNQPQHF

j_gene: TRBJ2-7
d_gene: -
v_gene: TRBV6-2/TRBV6-3
abundance: -
CDR3nt: TGTGCCAGCAGTTACCCCACCTCAGGGAGCTTATTACGTGAGCAGTACTTC
CDR3aa: CASSYPTSGSLLREQYF

j_gene: TRBJ2-2
d_gene: TRBD2
v_gene: TRBV6-2/TRBV6-3
abundance: once
CDR3nt: TGTGCCAGCAGTTCACAGGCGGGAGGGCCTGTCGGGGAGCTGTTTTTT
CDR3aa: CASSSQAGGPVGELFF

j_gene: TRBJ1-1
d_gene: TRBD1
v_gene: TRBV7-8
abundance: -
CDR3nt: TGTGCCACCTCTGAAGGACAGGGGTACACTGAAGCTTTCTTT
CDR3aa: CATSEGQGYTEAFF

j_gene: TRBJ2-1
d_gene: TRBD2
v_gene: TRBV29-1
abundance: -
CDR3nt: TGCAGCGGCGAGCGGGAGCGGTCGAATGAGCAGTTCTTC
CDR3aa: CSGERERSNEQFF

j_gene: TRBJ2-1
d_gene: TRBD1
v_gene: TRBV7-3
abundance: medium-sized
CDR3nt: TGTGCCAGCAGCACTGGGACAGTTCATGAGCAGTTCTTC
CDR3aa: CASSTGTVHEQFF

j_gene: TRBJ2-1
d_gene: TRBD2
v_gene: TRBV7-9
abundance: -
CDR3nt: TGTGCCAGCAGCTTCACTAGACTAGCGGGATTACCATCCTACAATGAGCAGTTCTTC
CDR3aa: CASSFTRLAGLPSYNEQFF

j_gene: TRBJ2-7
d_gene: -
v_gene: TRBV5-1
abundance: few
CDR3nt: TGCGCCAGCACCCCCACTCTGGGCCAAAGCGAGCAGTACTTC
CDR3aa: CASTPTLGQSEQYF

j_gene: TRBJ1-1
d_gene: -
v_gene: TRBV29-1
abundance: -
CDR3nt: TGCAGCGTTGTGGAGGAGGGACACATGAACACTGAAGCTTTCTTT
CDR3aa: CSVVEEGHMNTEAFF

j_gene: TRBJ1-2
d_gene: TRBD1
v_gene: TRBV6-5
abundance: -
CDR3nt: TGTGCCAGCGTCGTCAGGGGACAGGGTGCGCGTGGCTACACCTTC
CDR3aa: CASVVRGQGARGYTF

j_gene: TRBJ2-3
d_gene: -
v_gene: TRBV12-5
abundance: -
CDR3nt: TGTGCTAGTGGTTTGTTACCACCTTTACCAGATACGCAGTATTTT
CDR3aa: CASGLLPPLPDTQYF

j_gene: TRBJ2-1
d_gene: -
v_gene: TRBV6-4
abundance: -
CDR3nt: TGTGCCAGCAGTGACACACCGGGACCAGGCAATGAGCAGTTCTTC
CDR3aa: CASSDTPGPGNEQFF

j_gene: TRBJ2-3
d_gene: -
v_gene: TRBV6-2/TRBV6-3
abundance: -
CDR3nt: TGTGCCAGCAGTTACTCGGTGGATACGCAGTATTTT
CDR3aa: CASSYSVDTQYF

j_gene: TRBJ2-1
d_gene: TRBD1
v_gene: TRBV6-5
abundance: -
CDR3nt: TGTGCCAGCAGTTACTCGTGGCAGGGGGTCGATGAGCAGTTCTTC
CDR3aa: CASSYSWQGVDEQFF

j_gene: TRBJ2-5
d_gene: -
v_gene: TRBV27
abundance: -
CDR3nt: TGTGCCAGCAGTTTATTTGGGGGAGTCGGGCAAGAGACCCAGTACTTC
CDR3aa: CASSLFGGVGQETQYF